This T cell receptor (beta chain) stems from a study of blood T cell repertoires in COVID-19. One Seattle source followed patients from active infection through their disease course. The V segment lost 5 bases and the J segment 5 bases; nucleotides outside the gene matches: 6. This CDR3 is built from 14 residues. Germline CDR1 is MNHEY and CDR2 is SVGAGI. As handled by the study authors: From reference gene primer amplification, estimates of nucleated cell counts were derived. Measured with immunoSEQ multiplex PCR; TCRdb has only the in-frame clones, and not every one. From that table come the V and J calls and clone size; the DNA was used to work out D and trimming. Among 120,000 or so clones listed, around 90% were seen once.

Sequenced material: peripheral blood. The source of this sequence is an older woman with COVID-19, enrolled during active disease. The rearrangement uses TRBV6-5 and TRBJ1-1; 9 bases line up with TRBD1. The CDR3 is CASSQQGAWTEAFF. For the CDR3, the DNA is TGTGCCAGCAGTCAACAGGGGGCATGGACTGAAGCTTTCTTT.